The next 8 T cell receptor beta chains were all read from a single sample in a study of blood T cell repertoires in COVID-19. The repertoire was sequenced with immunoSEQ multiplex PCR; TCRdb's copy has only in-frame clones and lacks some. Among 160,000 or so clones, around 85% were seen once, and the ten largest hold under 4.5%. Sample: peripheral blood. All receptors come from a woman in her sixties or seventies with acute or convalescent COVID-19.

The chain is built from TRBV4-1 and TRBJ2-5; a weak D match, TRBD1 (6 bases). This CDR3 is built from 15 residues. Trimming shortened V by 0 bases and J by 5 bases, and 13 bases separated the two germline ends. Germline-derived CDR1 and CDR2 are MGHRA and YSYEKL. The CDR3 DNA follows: TGCGCCAGCAGCCAAGATGGGGGCGGGCGGGAGACCCAGTACTTC. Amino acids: CASSQDGGGRETQYF.

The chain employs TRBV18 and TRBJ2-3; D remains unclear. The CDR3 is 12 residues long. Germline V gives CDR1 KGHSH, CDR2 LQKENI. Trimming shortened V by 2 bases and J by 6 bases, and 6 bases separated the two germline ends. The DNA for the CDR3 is TGTGCCAGCTCACCAAACGAGGATACGCAGTATTTT. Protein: CASSPNEDTQYF.

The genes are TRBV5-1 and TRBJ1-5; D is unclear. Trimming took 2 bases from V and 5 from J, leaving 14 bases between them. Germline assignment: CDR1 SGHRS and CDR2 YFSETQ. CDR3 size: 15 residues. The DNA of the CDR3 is TGCGCCAGCAGCTTTCTCTCGGGGTCGGATCAGCCCCAGCATTTT. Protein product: CASSFLSGSDQPQHF.

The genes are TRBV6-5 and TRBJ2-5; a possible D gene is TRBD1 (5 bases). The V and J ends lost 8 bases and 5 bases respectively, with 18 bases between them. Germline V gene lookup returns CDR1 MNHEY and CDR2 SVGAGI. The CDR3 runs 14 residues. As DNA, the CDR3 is TGTGCCAGCTCCGAGGTCGGCAGGGTTGAGACCCAGTACTTC. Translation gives CASSEVGRVETQYF.

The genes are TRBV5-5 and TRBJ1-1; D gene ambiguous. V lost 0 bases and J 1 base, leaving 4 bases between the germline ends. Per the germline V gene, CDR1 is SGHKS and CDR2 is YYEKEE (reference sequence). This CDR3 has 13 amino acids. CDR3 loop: CASSLAGNTEAFF. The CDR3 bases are TGTGCCAGCAGCTTGGCAGGGAACACTGAAGCTTTCTTT.

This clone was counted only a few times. As DNA, the CDR3 is TGTGCCAGCTCCTACCGGGGGGACTACTCTGGAAACACCATATATTTT. Protein: CASSYRGDYSGNTIYF. The V and J genes are TRBV6-4 and TRBJ1-3; D perhaps matches TRBD1 (5 bases). This CDR3 spans 16 amino acids. Trimming took 8 bases from V and 0 from J, leaving 17 bases between them. CDR1 MRHNA and CDR2 SNTAGT come from the germline V gene.

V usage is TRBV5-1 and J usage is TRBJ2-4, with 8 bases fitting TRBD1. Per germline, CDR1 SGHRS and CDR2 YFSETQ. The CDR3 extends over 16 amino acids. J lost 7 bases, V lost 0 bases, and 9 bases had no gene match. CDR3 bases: TGCGCCAGCAGCTTGGACAATTACAGGGGGGTCAACATTCAGTACTTC. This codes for CASSLDNYRGVNIQYF.

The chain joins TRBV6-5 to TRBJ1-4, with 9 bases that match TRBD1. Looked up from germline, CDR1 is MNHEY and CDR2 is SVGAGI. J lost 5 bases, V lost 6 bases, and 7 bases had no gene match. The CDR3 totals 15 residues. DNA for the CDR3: TGTGCCAGCAGCCCCCGGGACAGGGTGAATGAAAAACTGTTTTTT. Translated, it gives CASSPRDRVNEKLFF.